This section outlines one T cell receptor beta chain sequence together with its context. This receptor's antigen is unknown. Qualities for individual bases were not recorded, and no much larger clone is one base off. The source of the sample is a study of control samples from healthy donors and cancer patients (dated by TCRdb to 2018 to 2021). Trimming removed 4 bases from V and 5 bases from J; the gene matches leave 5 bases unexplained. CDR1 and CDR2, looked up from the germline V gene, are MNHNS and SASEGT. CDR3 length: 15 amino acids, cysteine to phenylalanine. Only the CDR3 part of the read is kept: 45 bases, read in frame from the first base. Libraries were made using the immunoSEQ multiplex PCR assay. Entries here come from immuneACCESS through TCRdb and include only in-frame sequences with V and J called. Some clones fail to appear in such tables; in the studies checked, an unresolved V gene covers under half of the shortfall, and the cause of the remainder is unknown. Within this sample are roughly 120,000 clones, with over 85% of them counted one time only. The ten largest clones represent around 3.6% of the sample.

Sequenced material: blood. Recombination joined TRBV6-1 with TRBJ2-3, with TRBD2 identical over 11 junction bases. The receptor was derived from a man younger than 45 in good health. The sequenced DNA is TGTGCCAGCAGTGTAGCGGGGGGGCAGATAGATACGCAGTATTTT. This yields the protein CASSVAGGQIDTQYF.